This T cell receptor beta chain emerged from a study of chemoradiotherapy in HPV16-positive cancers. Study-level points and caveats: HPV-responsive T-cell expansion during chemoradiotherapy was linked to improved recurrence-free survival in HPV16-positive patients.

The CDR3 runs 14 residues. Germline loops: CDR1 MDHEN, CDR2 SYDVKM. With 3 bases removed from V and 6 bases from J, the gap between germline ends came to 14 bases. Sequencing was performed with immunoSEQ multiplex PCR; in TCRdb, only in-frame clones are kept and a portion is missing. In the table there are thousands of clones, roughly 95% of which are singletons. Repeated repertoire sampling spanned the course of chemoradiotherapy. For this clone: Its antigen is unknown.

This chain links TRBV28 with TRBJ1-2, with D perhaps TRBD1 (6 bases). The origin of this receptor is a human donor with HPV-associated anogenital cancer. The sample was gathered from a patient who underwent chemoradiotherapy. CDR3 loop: CASSLLGGTDGYTF. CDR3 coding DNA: TGTGCCAGCAGTTTGTTAGGGGGGACCGATGGCTACACCTTC.